This T cell receptor (beta chain) comes out of a study of regulatory T cells in long-lasting Graves disease. Time point in this sample: persistent/refractory GD, antithyroid drugs over 5 years with positive TRAb. The TCR library used RNA extracted from PBMCs. Combining iRepertoire HTBI primers with Arm-PCR of CDR3 regions, the authors built TCR beta libraries. TCRdb re-derived calls from the multiplex PCR reads in MiXCR, one entry per CDR3 protein. The top ten hold about 42% of the sample, which has more than 650,000 distinct CDR3 sequences, around 32% seen once. The TCR originated in a female donor with Graves disease. Specimen: peripheral blood mononuclear cells (PBMCs), collected when the disease was refractory, from a patient treated with antithyroid drugs.

The CDR3 reads CASSIPSGAGETQYF. CDR3 nucleotides: TGTGCCAGCAGCATACCATCGGGAGCTGGAGAGACCCAGTACTTC. This rearrangement joins TRBV5-4 to TRBJ2-5, with a possible D match to TRBD2 (6 bases). This CDR3 has 15 residues. Deletions cut 4 bases from V and 4 bases from J, with 17 bases between. Germline lookup yields CDR1 SGHNT and CDR2 YYREEE (reference sequence).